One and the same sample provided the 14 T cell receptor beta chains below, sequenced in a study of blood T cell repertoires in COVID-19. Assay: immunoSEQ multiplex PCR; the TCRdb copy retains only in-frame clones and omits some. Of 150,000 to 200,000 clones listed, nearly 90% were seen once; the top ten hold about 0.58%. Specimen: peripheral blood. These receptors originate from a man in his fifties or sixties with acute or convalescent COVID-19.

V usage is TRBV20-1 and J usage is TRBJ1-2, with TRBD1 as a possible D gene (6 bases). V lost 3 bases, J lost 3 bases, and 17 bases lay in between. The CDR3 totals 15 residues. Germline CDR1 and CDR2: DFQATT and SNEGSKA (reference sequence). The CDR3 nucleotides read TGCAGTGCTAGTTTGGGGGGGCGCCGGGACTATGGCTACACCTTC. This codes for CSASLGGRRDYGYTF.

CDR3 nucleotide sequence: TGTGCCAGCAGCCCGCCGATCGCAAGGAGGGATACGCAGTATTTT. This translates into CASSPPIARRDTQYF. The chain carries TRBV13 and TRBJ2-3, with a weak D call TRBD2 (5 bases). The CDR3 is 15 residues long. Trimming stripped 5 bases from V and 6 bases from J, with 18 bases between. The germline V gene encodes CDR1 PRHDT and CDR2 FYEKMQ (reference sequence).

The V call is TRBV2, the J call TRBJ2-7, with TRBD1 matching over 7 bases. This CDR3 spans 17 amino acids. CDR1 is SNHLY and CDR2 is FYNNEI in the germline V gene. Germline trimming cut 6 bases from V and 3 bases from J; bases unmatched to any gene: 17. DNA for the CDR3: TGTGCCAGCAGCGACTTGGACAGGCGAATAGCATACTACGAGCAGTACTTC. Its translation: CASSDLDRRIAYYEQYF.

CDR3 DNA sequence: TGTGCCAGCAGCCCCGTGGGACATAGCGGGAGTACAGATACGCAGTATTTT. It encodes CASSPVGHSGSTDTQYF. The genes are TRBV3-1 (or the pseudogene TRBV3-2) and TRBJ2-3; 9 positions agree with TRBD2. V was clipped by 4 bases and J by 3 bases; unmatched bases: 11. Germline assignment: CDR1 LGHDT and CDR2 YNNKEL (reference sequence). This CDR3 contains 17 residues.

The rearrangement uses TRBV24-1 and TRBJ2-1, with 13 bases matching TRBD2. The germline CDR1 and CDR2 sequences are KGHDR and SFDVKD. The CDR3 extends over 15 amino acids. V gave up 5 bases and J gave up 8 bases; unmatched junction bases: 5. CDR3 DNA sequence: TGTGCCACCAGTGCGGGGGGACTAGCGGGATATGAGCAGTTCTTC. This gives the protein CATSAGGLAGYEQFF.

The chain recombines TRBV6-5 with TRBJ1-5; D may be TRBD1 (5 bases). V was cut by 8 bases and J by 0 bases, with 11 bases left in between. The germline V gene encodes CDR1 MNHEY and CDR2 SVGAGI. This CDR3 has 14 residues. The CDR3 here is CASGQPYSNQPQHF. CDR3 DNA: TGTGCCAGCGGACAACCATATAGCAATCAGCCCCAGCATTTT.

The chain uses TRBV19 and TRBJ1-4; tentatively, D is TRBD1 (6 bases). CDR1 is LNHDA, CDR2 SQIVND, per germline (reference sequence). The CDR3 is 17 residues long. The ends were cut back, 5 bases at V and 0 bases at J, with 16 bases in the middle. The DNA of the CDR3 is TGTGCCAGTAGTCTACCGGGGGGGCCCGCAACTAATGAAAAACTGTTTTTT. Protein product: CASSLPGGPATNEKLFF.

This chain connects TRBV6-5 to TRBJ2-2; 10 bases are a match to TRBD1. CDR1 is MNHEY, CDR2 SVGAGI, per germline. Trimming cost V 6 bases and J 5 bases; bases outside gene matches: 6. This CDR3 comprises 15 residues. CDR3 sequence reads: CASSLGQGITGELFF. The CDR3 coding sequence is TGTGCCAGCAGCCTGGGACAGGGGATTACCGGGGAGCTGTTTTTT.

This sequence joins TRBV29-1 and TRBJ2-2, with D tentatively TRBD2 (6 bases). Germline CDR1 reads SQVTM; CDR2 reads ANQGSEA. V lost 7 bases and J lost 6, with 18 bases in between. The CDR3 runs to 14 residues. The CDR3 sequence is CSAGLGGSAGELFF. The CDR3 DNA reads TGCAGCGCTGGATTGGGAGGTTCTGCCGGGGAGCTGTTTTTT.

This clone was picked up one time. This chain links TRBV3-1 (or the pseudogene TRBV3-2) with TRBJ2-2, with TRBD2 matching over 11 bases. This CDR3 comprises 16 residues. V trimming: 4 bases; J trimming: 4 bases; junction bases outside the gene matches: 5. Looked up from germline, CDR1 is LGHDT and CDR2 is YNNKEL (reference sequence). CDR3 amino acids: CASSLAGGPPTGELFF. DNA of the CDR3: TGTGCCAGCAGCCTAGCGGGGGGGCCTCCCACCGGGGAGCTGTTTTTT.

This clone has only one observation. For the CDR3, the DNA is TGTGCCAGCAGCTTCCCGAGACAGGGTCATGGCTACACCTTC. Its translation is CASSFPRQGHGYTF. The genes are TRBV28 and TRBJ1-2; the match to TRBD1 covers 7 bases. V was clipped by 6 bases and J by 6 bases; unmatched bases: 10. The length of the CDR3 is 14 residues. CDR1 MDHEN and CDR2 SYDVKM come from the germline V gene.

This chain joins TRBV19 and TRBJ2-5; maybe TRBD2 (6 bases). The CDR3 sequence is 14 residues long. Germline CDR1 reads LNHDA; CDR2 reads SQIVND (reference sequence). V was clipped by 9 bases and J by 2 bases, with 16 bases between them. CDR3 sequence (DNA): TGTGCCAGCCAGGAGGGACGGCTACAAGAGACCCAGTACTTC. This codes for CASQEGRLQETQYF.

The CDR3 DNA sequence: TGTGCCTGGATGAAGGCAGGGGGTAATGAAAAACTGTTTTTT. It codes for CAWMKAGGNEKLFF. The chain recombines TRBV30 with TRBJ1-4; 7 bases agree with TRBD1. V shed 4 bases and J 4 bases; nucleotides not matched to a gene: 6. CDR3 length: 14 residues. Germline V gene lookup returns CDR1 GTSNPN and CDR2 SVGIG (reference sequence).

The chain is built from TRBV25-1 and TRBJ1-3, with D perhaps matching TRBD1 (5 bases). Per the germline V gene, CDR1 is MGHDK and CDR2 is SYGVNS. CDR3 length equals 15 residues. The germline V and J ends were trimmed by 6 bases and 2 bases, with 14 bases remaining between them. CDR3 bases: TGTGCCAGCAGCTCTAAGGACATTCCTGGAAACACCATATATTTT. Its protein is CASSSKDIPGNTIYF.